These 8 T cell receptor beta chains were sequenced from one sample in a study of metastatic and nonmetastatic thyroid tumors. TCRdb re-analyzed the PCR reads using MiXCR. This table holds approximately 69,000 clones, approximately 15% found once. All patients were untreated before thyroid surgery. Sequenced material: blood. The receptors originated from a male donor with papillary thyroid cancer or a benign thyroid nodule (not recorded which). Some clones in this sample may be carry-over from other donors' samples.

This clone was detected ten times or more. A junction boundary mismatches the germline segment, possibly from a read error. J is TRBJ2-2 and V is TRBV6-1; no clear D gene. Germline CDR1 MNHNS, CDR2 SASEGT. The CDR3 contains 15 residues. Here the CDR3 reads CVSSLFYPATGELFF. CDR3 in DNA: TGTGTCAGCAGTCTATTTTACCCGGCCACCGGGGAGCTGTTTTTT.

In its sample, this clone is medium-sized (0.01 to 0.1%). The chain combines TRBV6-1 with TRBJ2-1, with D perhaps matching TRBD1 (6 bases). The V and J ends lost 4 bases and 0 bases respectively, with 16 bases between them. Germline CDR1 and CDR2: MNHNS and SASEGT. The CDR3 covers 17 residues. The CDR3 spells CASSARDTISSYNEQFF. CDR3 coding DNA: TGTGCCAGCAGTGCCCGGGACACCATAAGCTCCTACAATGAGCAGTTCTTC.

This clone was seen ten or more times. The J gene is TRBJ1-4, the V gene TRBV6-1; the D gene is possibly TRBD1 (6 bases). The CDR3 length is 15 residues. Trimming left V 8 bases short and J 2 bases short, with 15 bases between. CDR1 is MNHNS, CDR2 SASEGT, per germline. The CDR3 DNA follows: TGTGCCAGCGGGTATCGACAGGTCACTAATGAAAAACTGTTTTTT. Translated: CASGYRQVTNEKLFF.

The chain uses TRBV2 and TRBJ2-3, with D perhaps TRBD1 or TRBD2 (6 bases each). The V gene lost 10 bases and the J gene lost 1 base, with 18 bases spanning the gap. The germline CDR1 and CDR2 sequences are SNHLY and FYNNEI. The CDR3 length is 15 residues. CDR3 sequence reads: CATQGGGSGTDTQYF. CDR3 nucleotide sequence: TGTGCCACACAAGGAGGGGGGTCTGGCACAGATACGCAGTATTTT. The full variable domain, rest sourced from reference TRBV2 and TRBJ2-3, is EPEVTQTPSHQVTQMGQEVILRCVPISNHLYFYWYRQILGQKVEFLVSFYNNEISEKSEIFDDQFSVERPDGSNFTLKIRSTKLEDSAMYFCATQGGGSGTDTQYFGPGTRLTVL.

This clone has at least ten counts. The genes are TRBV18 and TRBJ1-2, with unresolved D. V was shortened by 6 bases and J by 4 bases, with 12 bases between the two germline ends. This CDR3 region has 13 residues. Germline V gene lookup returns CDR1 KGHSH and CDR2 LQKENI. CDR3 coding DNA: TGTGCCAGCTCCCCGGACGGAACCTATGGCTACACCTTC. Amino acids: CASSPDGTYGYTF.

This clone was observed at least ten times. V is TRBV28 and J is TRBJ2-1, with TRBD2 matching over 10 bases. Germline CDR1 reads MDHEN; CDR2 reads SYDVKM. CDR3 length equals 12 residues. Trimming removed 8 bases from V and 8 bases from J; junction bases left unmatched: 3. The CDR3 reads CASGTSVDEQFF. The DNA for the CDR3 is TGTGCCAGCGGGACTAGCGTTGATGAGCAGTTCTTC.

This clone was detected ten times or more. J is TRBJ1-1 and V is TRBV28; D possibly corresponds to TRBD1 (5 bases). Trimming left V 6 bases short and J 14 bases short, with 16 bases between. The germline gives CDR1 MDHEN, CDR2 SYDVKM. The CDR3 has 11 residues. The CDR3 bases are TGTGCCAGCAGCCTGGGACTCTTAAGCTTCTTT. Its translation: CASSLGLLSFF.

This clone was recorded a few times. The chain carries TRBV6-1 and TRBJ2-4; 10 bases are a match to TRBD2. There are 18 residues in the CDR3. The V gene's germline CDR1 is MNHNS and CDR2 SASEGT. Unmatched junction bases numbered 16, after V lost 4 bases and J lost 7 bases. CDR3 amino acids: CASSADTSGMIGRNIQYF. CDR3 sequence (DNA): TGTGCCAGCAGTGCCGATACTAGCGGGATGATTGGGCGTAACATTCAGTACTTC.